This T cell receptor (beta chain) was recovered during a study of blood T cell repertoires in COVID-19. Study-wide context: Samples representing acute and convalescent COVID-19 were sourced from the United States, Italy and Spain. Sources were T cells, B-cell-depleted T cells, or PBMCs; the material itself was cDNA or gDNA.

Clinical histories supplied by participants themselves formed the basis of cohort assignment. Losses at the gene ends were 3 bases for V and 4 bases for J; bases not matched to a gene: 3. Germline CDR1 LNHDA, CDR2 SQIVND (reference sequence). The CDR3 sequence is 14 residues long. Methods used by the authors: Cell counts per sample came from amplifying reference gene primers. Repertoires were generated with immunoSEQ multiplex PCR, while TCRdb's copy carries only in-frame clones and drops some. V and J calls and clone size are as listed in that table; D and trimming were resolved from the DNA. Of 150,000 to 200,000 clones in the sample, around 76% were seen once.

The clonotype comes from a woman aged 45-65 years with acute COVID-19. The sequencing sample was made of PBMCs or T cells enriched from blood (not recorded which). The rearrangement links TRBV19 to TRBJ2-5; TRBD1 matches 9 bases. CDR3 coding DNA: TGTGCCAGTAGTATGGGACAGGGAATAGAGACCCAGTACTTC. It is translated as CASSMGQGIETQYF.